Included here is one TCR beta chain sequence, with context. Its antigen is currently unknown. Amplified TCR beta CDR3 regions derived from RNA transcripts. The study used the HTBI primer set for a first-round RT-PCR of the TCR CDR3. TCRdb independently ran MiXCR on the multiplex PCR reads; one entry per CDR3 protein. The top ten clones hold around 17% of a sample with some 500,000 distinct CDR3 sequences, roughly 14% of them seen once. Investigators excluded patients with uncontrolled infection, other autoimmune disease, pregnancy or lactation. The PBMCs were sourced from fresh peripheral blood (about 9.6 ml). This specimen belongs to a study of T cells in Graves' hyperthyroidism and ophthalmopathy. The study's findings and limits: Ophthalmopathy was model-predicted a median approximately six months pre-onset. Among thyroid clonotypes expanded above 0.001, most also appeared in blood.

The CDR3 length is 14 residues. Looked up from germline, CDR1 is LGHNA and CDR2 is YSLEER. V lost 3 bases and J 6 bases, leaving 11 bases between the germline ends. Sequenced sample: blood. The rearrangement uses TRBV4-3 and TRBJ2-2; D uncertain. The source of this sequence is a woman aged 18-29 years with Graves' hyperthyroidism. CDR3 residues: CASSHPLVAGELFF. The CDR3 DNA follows: TGCGCCAGCAGCCATCCACTGGTGGCCGGGGAGCTGTTTTTT.